This T cell receptor beta chain appears in the sequencing data of a study of OX40 agonist ivuxolimab in advanced cancers. Findings of the study overall: Expanded clones were, on average, more numerous among CD8+ T cells than CD4+.

In regard to this clone: Antigen unknown.

The CDR3 totals 12 residues. Trimming removed 4 bases from V and 4 bases from J, with 8 bases in between. The germline V gene has CDR1 SGHRS and CDR2 YFSETQ. Some clones are missing from TCRdb's copy, which holds only in-frame ones; the method was immunoSEQ multiplex PCR. Among under 95,000 clones, over 65% were seen once, and the ten largest hold roughly 2.5%. This sequence joins TRBV5-1 and TRBJ1-2; D may be TRBD1 (5 bases). The sequencing here drew on CD4+ or CD8+ T cells sorted from blood, taken in a trial of the OX40 agonist ivuxolimab. The TCR was taken from an adult with an advanced solid tumor such as melanoma, head and neck, liver or kidney cancer. This CDR3 reads CASSEGRYGYTF. The CDR3 DNA is TGCGCCAGCAGCGAGGGGCGCTATGGCTACACCTTC.